Below are 25 T cell receptor beta chains sequenced from a single sample in a study of shared clonotypes between healthy human individuals. The naive CD8 subset, CD45RO-negative cells positively selected for CCR7, excluded terminally differentiated effector memory CD45RA+ cells. This table comes from immunoSEQ multiplex PCR, and its TCRdb copy is limited to in-frame clones, with some not included. The sample lists just over 2,000,000 clones; less than 95% were seen once. The sequencing sample was made of naive CD8+ T cells sorted from blood. Every receptor here comes from a man aged 18 to 30 in good health.

This clone was picked up one time. This sequence joins TRBV4-1 and TRBJ2-5, with a tentative D call TRBD2 (6 bases). Germline assignment: CDR1 MGHRA and CDR2 YSYEKL. V was trimmed by 5 bases and J by 5 bases, leaving 15 bases between them. The CDR3 is 14 amino acids. This CDR3 reads CASSSVTSWETQYF. The CDR3, as DNA: TGCGCCAGCAGCTCTGTCACTAGCTGGGAGACCCAGTACTTC.

This chain uses TRBV4-1 with TRBJ2-1; TRBD2 agrees at 7 bases. CDR3 length: 18 residues. Germline V lookup: CDR1 MGHRA, CDR2 YSYEKL. With 1 base clipped from V and 8 bases from J, the junction kept 17 bases outside the gene matches. As DNA, the CDR3 is TGCGCCAGCAGCCAAGCTCCCCCCGGGACTACCGTCTGGGATGAGCAGTTCTTC. It yields the protein CASSQAPPGTTVWDEQFF.

This clone came up once. V usage is TRBV4-1 and J usage is TRBJ2-2; 7 nucleotides align to TRBD1. This CDR3 is built from 14 residues. The V and J ends lost 5 bases and 5 bases, in that order; junction bases with no gene match: 5. Germline V CDR1 and CDR2: MGHRA, YSYEKL. The CDR3 reads CASSNRQGTGELFF. In DNA form, the CDR3 reads TGCGCCAGCAGCAATCGACAGGGTACCGGGGAGCTGTTTTTT.

This rearrangement joins TRBV7-9 to TRBJ1-3, with 8 bases aligning to TRBD1. Germline assignment: CDR1 SEHNR and CDR2 FQNEAQ (reference sequence). There are 14 residues in the CDR3. V shed 5 bases, J shed 4 bases, and the junction held 4 bases outside the gene matches. The DNA of the CDR3 is TGTGCCAGCAGCGCGACAGGGGTCGGAAACACCATATATTTT. The encoded protein is CASSATGVGNTIYF. The variable domain in full, with the rest retrieved from reference TRBV7-9 and TRBJ1-3, is DTGVSQNPRHKITKRGQNVTFRCDPISEHNRLYWYRQTLGQGPEFLTYFQNEAQLEKSRLLSDRFSAERPKGSFSTLEIQRTEQGDSAMYLCASSATGVGNTIYFGEGSWLTVV.

The chain has TRBV27 and TRBJ1-4; unclear D gene. Trimming took 5 bases from V and 6 from J, leaving 13 bases between them. CDR3 length equals 14 residues. The V gene's germline CDR1 is MNHEY and CDR2 SMNVEV (reference sequence). As DNA, the CDR3 is TGTGCCAGCAGTGAAATGGATACCGATGAAAAACTGTTTTTT. It specifies CASSEMDTDEKLFF.

V and J are TRBV5-4 and TRBJ2-7; D is unclear. CDR3 length: 14 amino acids. V was shortened by 4 bases and J by 1 base, with 12 bases between the two germline ends. In germline, CDR1 is SGHNT, CDR2 YYREEE (reference sequence). CDR3 in DNA: TGTGCCAGCAGCCAAGGTCTGGGTTCCTACGAGCAGTACTTC. Amino acid sequence: CASSQGLGSYEQYF.

This rearrangement joins TRBV9 to TRBJ2-7; 9 positions match TRBD1. V lost 3 bases to trimming and J lost 4 bases; unmatched junction nucleotides: 8. The germline gives CDR1 SGDLS, CDR2 YYNGEE. This CDR3 spans 15 amino acids. CDR3 nucleotides: TGTGCCAGCAGCGCAGTCCCCGGGACAGGGTACGAGCAGTACTTC. Translated, it gives CASSAVPGTGYEQYF.

The chain joins TRBV7-9 to TRBJ1-2, with 8 positions matching TRBD1. This CDR3 has 16 amino acids. V lost 0 bases to trimming and J lost 5 bases; unmatched junction nucleotides: 8. Germline CDR1 is SEHNR and CDR2 is FQNEAQ (reference sequence). CDR3 loop: CASSLAQGESRYGYTF. The CDR3 DNA reads as TGTGCCAGCAGCTTAGCACAGGGGGAATCGAGATATGGCTACACCTTC.

V usage is TRBV2 and J usage is TRBJ1-1, with a weak D call TRBD1 (6 bases). Germline V gene sequence: CDR1 SNHLY, CDR2 FYNNEI. Trimming removed 7 bases at V and 1 base at J, with 19 bases between. The CDR3 loop spans 16 amino acids. Here the CDR3 reads CASKGGLTLRNTEAFF. The CDR3, as DNA: TGTGCCAGCAAGGGGGGGCTAACGTTACGGAACACTGAAGCTTTCTTT. The full variable domain, its missing parts supplied by reference TRBV2 and TRBJ1-1, is EPEVTQTPSHQVTQMGQEVILRCVPISNHLYFYWYRQILGQKVEFLVSFYNNEISEKSEIFDDQFSVERPDGSNFTLKIRSTKLEDSAMYFCASKGGLTLRNTEAFFGQGTRLTVV.

V usage is TRBV4-3 and J usage is TRBJ2-3; 10 bases line up with TRBD2. This CDR3 contains 21 residues. V shed 1 base, J shed 4 bases, and the junction held 20 bases outside the gene matches. The germline gives CDR1 LGHNA, CDR2 YSLEER. For the CDR3, the DNA is TGCGCCAGCAGCCAAGTATGGGTGGGGCTAGCGGGAGATCGTCAGGCAGATACGCAGTATTTT. Protein: CASSQVWVGLAGDRQADTQYF.

V usage is TRBV27 and J usage is TRBJ2-1; 12 positions agree with TRBD1. The CDR3 runs 17 residues. The V segment lost 2 bases and the J segment 8 bases; nucleotides outside the gene matches: 10. The germline CDR1 and CDR2 sequences are MNHEY and SMNVEV (reference sequence). The CDR3 reads CASSLQVSGTGGYEQFF. Here the CDR3 DNA reads TGTGCCAGCAGTTTACAGGTATCCGGGACAGGGGGCTATGAGCAGTTCTTC.

The chain links TRBV10-3 to TRBJ2-7; 7 bases map to TRBD1. The CDR3 consists of 18 residues. V was clipped by 0 bases and J by 2 bases; unmatched bases: 13. Germline loops: CDR1 ENHRY, CDR2 SYGVKD. The CDR3 loop reads CAISESSRNPGQTYEQYF. CDR3 DNA sequence: TGTGCCATCAGTGAGTCGAGTCGAAATCCGGGACAGACCTACGAGCAGTACTTC.

The chain couples TRBV29-1 to TRBJ2-7; D is possibly TRBD1 or TRBD2 (5 bases each). The germline gives CDR1 SQVTM, CDR2 ANQGSEA. This CDR3 contains 12 residues. Deletions cut 2 bases from V and 5 bases from J, with 10 bases between. Here the CDR3 DNA reads TGCAGCGTTGAATTTTGGGGGAACGAGCAGTACTTC. Its translation is CSVEFWGNEQYF.

The V gene is TRBV2, the J gene TRBJ2-7, with a weak D call TRBD2 (6 bases). V lost 7 bases, J lost 2 bases, and 18 bases lay in between. Germline V gene data show CDR1 as SNHLY and CDR2 as FYNNEI. The CDR3 runs 15 residues. In DNA, the CDR3 is TGTGCCAGCAACGCCAAGGCAGGGAGGACCTACGAGCAGTACTTC. Protein sequence: CASNAKAGRTYEQYF.

The rearrangement joins TRBV19 to TRBJ1-2; D gene unclear. Germline V gives CDR1 LNHDA, CDR2 SQIVND (reference sequence). V lost 7 bases, J lost 4 bases, and 13 bases lay in between. This CDR3 has 13 residues. This CDR3 reads CASTRDLGYGYTF. The CDR3 DNA is TGTGCCAGTACTCGAGATTTGGGCTATGGCTACACCTTC.

The J gene is TRBJ1-6, the V gene TRBV4-3; unclear D gene. The CDR3 runs to 12 residues. V lost 1 base and J lost 15, with 10 bases in between. Germline V gives CDR1 LGHNA, CDR2 YSLEER. The CDR3 reads CASSQAGRDLHF. The CDR3 region has the DNA TGCGCCAGCAGCCAAGCTGGGCGGGACCTCCACTTT.

V gene TRBV5-4 combines with J gene TRBJ1-1; D gene uncertain. Germline values: CDR1 SGHNT, CDR2 YYREEE (reference sequence). The CDR3 runs to 12 residues. Trimming removed 1 base at V and 5 bases at J, with 6 bases between. CDR3 sequence: CASSLQGTEAFF. The CDR3 nucleotides are TGTGCCAGCAGCTTGCAAGGAACTGAAGCTTTCTTT.

V and J are TRBV13 and TRBJ2-3; TRBD2 matches at 7 bases. CDR3 size: 18 residues. Germline values: CDR1 PRHDT, CDR2 FYEKMQ (reference sequence). The J segment lost 0 bases and the V segment lost 1 base, leaving 10 bases of the junction unmatched. CDR3 in amino acids: CASSLAPAGLTSTDTQYF. As DNA, the CDR3 is TGTGCCAGCAGCTTAGCCCCAGCGGGGCTGACTAGCACAGATACGCAGTATTTT.

The chain recombines TRBV11-2 with TRBJ2-3; D unclear. The CDR3 is 13 residues long. The germline gives CDR1 SGHAT, CDR2 FQNNGV. Deletions cut 5 bases from V and 4 bases from J, with 10 bases between. The CDR3 here is CASSDGSADTQYF. The CDR3 nucleotides read TGTGCCAGCAGCGACGGGTCGGCAGATACGCAGTATTTT.

This chain links TRBV7-5 with TRBJ2-7; no check of the table's D call, TRBD2, against the DNA was made. TRBV7-5 counts as a pseudogene. The CDR3 length is 14 residues. DNA of the CDR3: TGTGCCAGAAGCTCTAGCGGGGGATTTTACGAGCAGTACTTC. As protein: CARSSSGGFYEQYF.

The chain employs TRBV6-1 and TRBJ1-2, with D unresolved. This CDR3 spans 15 amino acids. With 4 bases removed from V and 3 bases from J, the gap between germline ends came to 15 bases. Germline V CDR1 and CDR2: MNHNS, SASEGT. This CDR3 is CASSVLDSWDYGYTF. The CDR3 nucleotides are TGTGCCAGCAGTGTTCTAGACTCATGGGACTATGGCTACACCTTC.

V and J are TRBV29-1 and TRBJ1-2; D ambiguous. The V gene's germline CDR1 is SQVTM and CDR2 ANQGSEA. V was clipped by 0 bases and J by 1 base, with 3 bases between them. CDR3 length equals 12 residues. The CDR3 sequence: CSVEDSNYGYTF. CDR3 coding DNA: TGCAGCGTTGAAGACAGTAACTATGGCTACACCTTC.

The J gene is TRBJ2-2, the V gene TRBV4-2, with unresolved D. This CDR3 contains 13 residues. V lost 6 bases, J lost 0 bases, and 5 bases lay in between. CDR1 is LGHNA, CDR2 YNFKEQ, per germline. CDR3 coding DNA: TGTGCCAGCAGAAAAGCGAACACCGGGGAGCTGTTTTTT. Translation gives CASRKANTGELFF.

The V call is TRBV7-9, the J call TRBJ1-2; 8 nucleotides align to TRBD1. J gave up 8 bases and V 5 bases, and 7 bases lay outside the gene matches. The V gene's germline CDR1 is SEHNR and CDR2 FQNEAQ (reference sequence). The CDR3 has 13 residues. Written as DNA, the CDR3 is TGTGCCAGCAGCAAGACAGGGGAGGGCGGCTACACCTTC. It codes for CASSKTGEGGYTF.

With regard to this clone: The same CDR3 also results from other DNA sequences found in this sample. The chain combines TRBV28 with TRBJ2-3, with 9 bases that match TRBD1. This CDR3 spans 15 amino acids. The junction had 4 bases not matched to a gene; V was cut back by 5 bases and J by 1 base. From germline, CDR1 is MDHEN and CDR2 SYDVKM. In nucleotides, the CDR3 is TGTGCCAGCAGTAGTACAGGGGGCGGCACAGATACGCAGTATTTT. This encodes CASSSTGGGTDTQYF.